Shown below are 5 T cell receptor beta chains from a single sample sequenced in a study of OX40 agonist ivuxolimab in advanced cancers. Generated by immunoSEQ multiplex PCR, the TCRdb table keeps only in-frame clones and is missing some. This table has roughly 80,000 clones, around four fifths appearing once. Sequenced material: CD4+ or CD8+ T cells sorted from blood, taken in a trial of the OX40 agonist ivuxolimab. These receptors came from an adult with an advanced solid tumor such as melanoma, head and neck, liver or kidney cancer.

This clone was detected once. The chain couples TRBV4-1 to TRBJ2-5; weak D call: TRBD2 (5 bases). Germline CDR1 and CDR2: MGHRA and YSYEKL. The CDR3 contains 16 residues. The V end was cut by 0 bases, the J end by 5 bases, with 16 bases between. CDR3 region: CASSQDVTSRSETQYF. The DNA of the CDR3 is TGCGCCAGCAGCCAAGATGTAACTAGTCGGTCCGAGACCCAGTACTTC.

This sequence joins TRBV14 and TRBJ1-3; TRBD1 matches at 8 bases. CDR1 is SGHDN, CDR2 FVKESK, per germline. The trim removed 1 base at V and 4 bases at J, leaving 6 bases unmatched. The CDR3 loop spans 16 amino acids. CDR3 in DNA: TGTGCCAGCAGCCAAGGCAGGACAGGGACAGGAAACACCATATATTTT. Translating it yields CASSQGRTGTGNTIYF.

In this sample, this clone turned up once. The CDR3 reads CASSPTGTSWNTGELFF. CDR3 coding DNA: TGTGCCAGCAGCCCGACCGGGACTAGCTGGAACACCGGGGAGCTGTTTTTT. V and J are TRBV9 and TRBJ2-2; 9 nucleotides match TRBD2. Trimming took 4 bases from V and 1 from J; bases not matched to a gene: 8. Germline V gene sequence: CDR1 SGDLS, CDR2 YYNGEE. The CDR3 spans 17 residues.

The chain carries TRBV20-1 and TRBJ2-1; D not resolved. The CDR3 has 11 residues. V lost 5 bases, J lost 5 bases, and 7 bases lay in between. CDR1 is DFQATT, CDR2 SNEGSKA, per germline (reference sequence). The CDR3 protein is CSARADNEQFF. The CDR3 nucleotides are TGCAGTGCTCGAGCCGACAATGAGCAGTTCTTC.

This chain links TRBV6-4 with TRBJ2-3, with 9 bases aligning to TRBD2. Trimming took 6 bases from V and 6 from J; bases not matched to a gene: 10. Germline assignment: CDR1 MRHNA and CDR2 SNTAGT. CDR3 size: 15 residues. CDR3 protein: CASSGGLAGVDTQYF. As DNA, the CDR3 is TGTGCCAGCAGCGGGGGACTAGCAGGAGTGGATACGCAGTATTTT.